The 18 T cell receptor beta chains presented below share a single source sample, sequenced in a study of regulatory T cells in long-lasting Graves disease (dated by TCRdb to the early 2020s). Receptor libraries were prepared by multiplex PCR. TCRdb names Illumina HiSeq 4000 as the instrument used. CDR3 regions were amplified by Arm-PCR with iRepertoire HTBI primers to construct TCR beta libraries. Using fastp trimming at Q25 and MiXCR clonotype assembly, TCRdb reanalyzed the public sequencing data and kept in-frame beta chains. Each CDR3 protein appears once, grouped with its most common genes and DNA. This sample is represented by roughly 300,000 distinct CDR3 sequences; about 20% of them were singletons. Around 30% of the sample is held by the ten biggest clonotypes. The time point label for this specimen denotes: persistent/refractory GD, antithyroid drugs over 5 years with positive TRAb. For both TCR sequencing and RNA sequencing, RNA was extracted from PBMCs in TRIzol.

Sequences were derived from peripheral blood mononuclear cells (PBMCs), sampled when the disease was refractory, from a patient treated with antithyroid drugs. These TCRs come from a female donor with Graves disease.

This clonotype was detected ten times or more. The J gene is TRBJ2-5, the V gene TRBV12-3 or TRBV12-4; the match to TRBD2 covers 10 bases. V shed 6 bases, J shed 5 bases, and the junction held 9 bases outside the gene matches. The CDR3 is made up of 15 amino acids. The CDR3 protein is CASSLRAGGLETQYF. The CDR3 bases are TGTGCCAGCAGCTTACGAGCGGGGGGGCTGGAGACCCAGTACTTC.

The CDR3 sequence: CASSRARGATDTQYF. The CDR3 DNA reads TGTGCCAGCAGCCGAGCGCGGGGGGCCACAGATACGCAGTATTTT. The V gene is TRBV4-2, the J gene TRBJ2-3, with TRBD2 identical over 8 bases. CDR1 LGHNA and CDR2 YNFKEQ come from the germline V gene. The length of the CDR3 is 15 residues. Unmatched junction bases numbered 5, after V lost 4 bases and J lost 2 bases.

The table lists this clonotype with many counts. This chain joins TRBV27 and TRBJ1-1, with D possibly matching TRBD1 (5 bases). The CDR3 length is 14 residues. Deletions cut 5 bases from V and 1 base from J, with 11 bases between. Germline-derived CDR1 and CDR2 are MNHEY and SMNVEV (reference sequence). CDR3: CASSLERGNTEAFF. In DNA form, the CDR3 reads TGTGCCAGCAGTCTTGAGAGGGGGAACACTGAAGCTTTCTTT.

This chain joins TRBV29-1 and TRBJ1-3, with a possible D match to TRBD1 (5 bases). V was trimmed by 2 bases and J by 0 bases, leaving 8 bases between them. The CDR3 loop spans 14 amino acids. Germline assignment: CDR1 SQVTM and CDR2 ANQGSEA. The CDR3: CSVERDLSGNTIYF. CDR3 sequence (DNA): TGCAGCGTTGAACGGGACCTCTCTGGAAACACCATATATTTT.

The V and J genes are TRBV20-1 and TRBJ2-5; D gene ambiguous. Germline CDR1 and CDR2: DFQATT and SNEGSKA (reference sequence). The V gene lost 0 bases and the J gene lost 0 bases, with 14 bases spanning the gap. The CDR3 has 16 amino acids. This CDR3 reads CSARDGSSDYQETQYF. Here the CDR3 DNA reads TGCAGTGCTAGAGATGGTTCAAGCGACTACCAAGAGACCCAGTACTTC.

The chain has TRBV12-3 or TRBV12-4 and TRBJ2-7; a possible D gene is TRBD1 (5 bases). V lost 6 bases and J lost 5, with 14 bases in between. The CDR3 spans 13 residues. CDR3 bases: TGTGCCAGCAGGCTGGACACGCTGGACGAGCAGTACTTC. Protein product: CASRLDTLDEQYF.

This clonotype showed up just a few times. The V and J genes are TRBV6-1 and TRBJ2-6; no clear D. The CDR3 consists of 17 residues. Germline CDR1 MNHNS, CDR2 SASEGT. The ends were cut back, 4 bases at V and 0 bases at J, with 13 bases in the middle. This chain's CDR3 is CASSALVASSGANVLTF. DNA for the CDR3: TGTGCCAGCAGTGCCTTGGTCGCCAGCTCTGGGGCCAACGTCCTGACTTTC.

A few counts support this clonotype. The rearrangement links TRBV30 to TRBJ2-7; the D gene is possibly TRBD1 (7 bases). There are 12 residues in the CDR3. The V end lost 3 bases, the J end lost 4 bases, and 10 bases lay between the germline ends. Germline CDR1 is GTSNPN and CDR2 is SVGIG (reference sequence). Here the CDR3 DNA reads TGTGCCTGGAGCGCGGGACAGTACGAGCAGTACTTC. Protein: CAWSAGQYEQYF.

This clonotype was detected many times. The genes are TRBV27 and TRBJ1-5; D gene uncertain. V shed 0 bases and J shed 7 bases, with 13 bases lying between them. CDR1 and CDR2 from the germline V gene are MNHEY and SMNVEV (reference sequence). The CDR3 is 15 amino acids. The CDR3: CASSLSSTSRQPQHF. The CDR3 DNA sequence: TGTGCCAGCAGTTTATCGAGCACGTCGAGGCAGCCCCAGCATTTT.

The CDR3, as DNA: TGTGCCAGCAGCGCAGGACAGGGTCGCCACGAGCAGTACTTC. Residues: CASSAGQGRHEQYF. The chain combines TRBV7-9 with TRBJ2-7; 8 bases align to TRBD1. J was trimmed by 5 bases and V by 5 bases; bases with no gene match: 8. The CDR3 totals 14 residues. Germline CDR1 SEHNR, CDR2 FQNEAQ (reference sequence).

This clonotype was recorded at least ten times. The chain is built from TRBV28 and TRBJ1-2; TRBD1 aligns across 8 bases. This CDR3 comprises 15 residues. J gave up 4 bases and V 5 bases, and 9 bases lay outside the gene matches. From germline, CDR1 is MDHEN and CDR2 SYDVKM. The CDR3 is CASSVADRVFYGYTF. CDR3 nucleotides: TGTGCCAGCAGTGTCGCGGACAGGGTCTTCTATGGCTACACCTTC.

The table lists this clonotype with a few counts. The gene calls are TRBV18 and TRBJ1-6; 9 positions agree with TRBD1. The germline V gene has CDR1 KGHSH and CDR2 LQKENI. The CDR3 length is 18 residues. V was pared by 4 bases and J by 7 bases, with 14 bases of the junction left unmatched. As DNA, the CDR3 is TGTGCCAGCTCACGGCGGACAGGGGACACCGGGCACAATTCACCCCTCCACTTT. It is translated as CASSRRTGDTGHNSPLHF. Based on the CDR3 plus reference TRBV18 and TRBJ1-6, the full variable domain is NAGVMQNPRHLVRRRGQEARLRCSPMKGHSHVYWYRQLPEEGLKFMVYLQKENIIDESGMPKERFSAEFPKEGPSILRIQQVVRGDSAAYFCASSRRTGDTGHNSPLHFGNGTRLTVT.

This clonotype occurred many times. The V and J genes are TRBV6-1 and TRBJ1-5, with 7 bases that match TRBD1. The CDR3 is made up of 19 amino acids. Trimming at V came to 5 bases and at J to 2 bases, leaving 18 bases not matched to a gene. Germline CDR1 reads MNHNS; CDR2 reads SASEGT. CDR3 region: CASSPLPPAQGTGNQPQHF. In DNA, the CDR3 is TGTGCCAGCAGTCCCCTCCCCCCCGCACAGGGGACTGGCAATCAGCCCCAGCATTTT.

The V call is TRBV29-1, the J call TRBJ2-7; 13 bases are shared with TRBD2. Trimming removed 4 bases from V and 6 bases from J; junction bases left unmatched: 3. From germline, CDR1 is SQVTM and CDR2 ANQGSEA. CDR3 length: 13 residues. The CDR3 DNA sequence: TGCAGCGTTGTGGGACTAGCGGGGACCGAGCAGTACTTC. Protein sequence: CSVVGLAGTEQYF.

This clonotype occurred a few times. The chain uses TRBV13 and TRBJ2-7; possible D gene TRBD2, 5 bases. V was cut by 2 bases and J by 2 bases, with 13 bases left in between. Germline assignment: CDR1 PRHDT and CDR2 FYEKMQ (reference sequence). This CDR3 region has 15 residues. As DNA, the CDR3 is TGTGCCAGCAGCTTATCTCTCGGGAATACCTACGAGCAGTACTTC. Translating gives CASSLSLGNTYEQYF.

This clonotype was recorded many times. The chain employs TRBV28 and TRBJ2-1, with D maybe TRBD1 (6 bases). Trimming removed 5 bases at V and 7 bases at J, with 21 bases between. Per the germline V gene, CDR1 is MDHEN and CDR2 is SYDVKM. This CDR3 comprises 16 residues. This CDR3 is CASSPPPGHGRNEQFF. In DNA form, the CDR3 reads TGTGCCAGCAGTCCCCCGCCGGGACACGGACGTAATGAGCAGTTCTTC.

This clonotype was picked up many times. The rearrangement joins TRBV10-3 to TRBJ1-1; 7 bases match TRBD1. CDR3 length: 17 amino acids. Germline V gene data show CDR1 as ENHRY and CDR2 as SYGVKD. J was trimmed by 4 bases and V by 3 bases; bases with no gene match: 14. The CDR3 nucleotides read TGTGCCATCAGTGAAAGAAGGCTCGGGACAGACGCCACTGAAGCTTTCTTT. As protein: CAISERRLGTDATEAFF.

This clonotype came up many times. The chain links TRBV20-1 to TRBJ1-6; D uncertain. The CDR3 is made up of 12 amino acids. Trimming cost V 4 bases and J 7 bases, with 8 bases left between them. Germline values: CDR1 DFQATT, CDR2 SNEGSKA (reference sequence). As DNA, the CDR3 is TGCAGTGCTACCCCTCAAAATTCACCCCTCCACTTT. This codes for CSATPQNSPLHF.